The 14 T cell receptor beta chains below come from one sample, sequenced in a study of T cell repertoires in cytomegalovirus infection. These receptors lack a known antigen. TCRdb processed the reads anew with MiXCR; each CDR3 protein has one entry. Of roughly 500,000 distinct CDR3 sequences listed, approximately 46% are singletons. This specimen consisted of cultured PBMCs, obtained from culture after CMV antigen stimulation. These receptors were collected from a human donor in good health (CMV status not recorded). Some clones in this sample may be carry-over from other donors' samples.

The chain links TRBV15 to TRBJ1-1, with a weak D call TRBD1 (6 bases). Looked up from germline, CDR1 is LNHNV and CDR2 is YYDKDF (reference sequence). Between the trimmed V and J ends, which lost 8 bases and 2 bases, there was a span of 12 bases. The CDR3 totals 13 residues. The CDR3 loop is CATRGGPNTEAFF. The CDR3 DNA reads as TGTGCCACCCGGGGGGGCCCTAACACTGAAGCTTTCTTT.

The V gene is TRBV7-9, the J gene TRBJ1-1; the match to TRBD1 covers 7 bases. V lost 5 bases to trimming and J lost 4 bases; unmatched junction nucleotides: 10. CDR3 length: 15 amino acids. Germline CDR1 and CDR2: SEHNR and FQNEAQ (reference sequence). CDR3 DNA sequence: TGTGCCAGCAGCCCGACCGACAGGGATCGCACTGAAGCTTTCTTT. It encodes CASSPTDRDRTEAFF.

The rearrangement joins TRBV15 to TRBJ2-5, with 7 bases aligning to TRBD2. V was clipped by 5 bases and J by 4 bases; unmatched bases: 10. The CDR3 covers 15 residues. CDR1 and CDR2 from the germline V gene are LNHNV and YYDKDF (reference sequence). The CDR3 DNA follows: TGTGCCACCAGCTGGAGTCGCGGGGGAGGAGAGACCCAGTACTTC. Translated: CATSWSRGGGETQYF.

This chain connects TRBV7-2 to TRBJ2-3, with D uncertain. Germline V gives CDR1 SGHTA, CDR2 FQGNSA. V was pared by 3 bases and J by 2 bases, with 12 bases between. This CDR3 comprises 15 residues. The CDR3 nucleotides are TGTGCCAGCAGCTTGTCCCAACTACTCACAGATACGCAGTATTTT. This codes for CASSLSQLLTDTQYF. Drawing the rest from reference TRBV7-2 and TRBJ2-3, the complete variable domain is GAGVSQSPSNKVTEKGKDVELRCDPISGHTALYWYRQSLGQGLEFLIYFQGNSAPDKSGLPSDRFSAERTGGSVSTLTIQRTQQEDSAVYLCASSLSQLLTDTQYFGPGTRLTVL.

V is TRBV7-8 and J is TRBJ1-1, with 9 bases identical to TRBD1. V gave up 5 bases and J gave up 4 bases; unmatched junction bases: 11. This CDR3 is built from 16 residues. Looked up from germline, CDR1 is SGHVS and CDR2 is FQNEAQ. CDR3 in amino acids: CASSTRDRVMATEAFF. CDR3 in DNA: TGTGCCAGCAGCACCCGGGACAGGGTTATGGCCACTGAAGCTTTCTTT.

The chain employs TRBV6-5 and TRBJ2-1, with 10 bases that match TRBD1. In germline, CDR1 is MNHEY, CDR2 SVGAGI. The CDR3 has 16 residues. J was trimmed by 3 bases and V by 5 bases; bases with no gene match: 7. CDR3 coding DNA: TGTGCCAGCAGTCCTCGAGGGACAGGGGTCTACAATGAGCAGTTCTTC. Its protein is CASSPRGTGVYNEQFF.

This clonotype was found a few times. The V gene is TRBV2, the J gene TRBJ1-2; D possibly corresponds to TRBD1 (6 bases). Germline CDR1 reads SNHLY; CDR2 reads FYNNEI. The V end lost 8 bases, the J end lost 5 bases, and 18 bases lay between the germline ends. This CDR3 is built from 14 residues. The chain's CDR3 is CASVGNRAAYGYTF. DNA for the CDR3: TGTGCCAGCGTGGGGAACAGGGCGGCATATGGCTACACCTTC.

This chain uses TRBV4-2 with TRBJ2-1; D perhaps matches TRBD1 (5 bases). Germline-derived CDR1 and CDR2 are LGHNA and YNFKEQ. Trimming shortened V by 6 bases and J by 8 bases, and 8 bases separated the two germline ends. This CDR3 has 11 amino acids. This chain's CDR3 is CASRSGYEQFF. DNA of the CDR3: TGTGCCAGCAGGTCAGGGTATGAGCAGTTCTTC.

The chain employs TRBV20-1 and TRBJ2-7; D remains unclear. There are 11 residues in the CDR3. The germline V gene has CDR1 DFQATT and CDR2 SNEGSKA (reference sequence). Between the trimmed V and J ends, which lost 6 bases and 5 bases, there was a span of 11 bases. DNA for the CDR3: TGCAGTGCCCAAAGGGTAGACGAGCAGTACTTC. Translation: CSAQRVDEQYF.

This clonotype was counted only a few times. The chain is built from TRBV19 and TRBJ2-1; no clear D. From germline, CDR1 is LNHDA and CDR2 SQIVND (reference sequence). The V end lost 5 bases, the J end lost 6 bases, and 11 bases lay between the germline ends. The CDR3 extends over 13 amino acids. CDR3 coding DNA: TGTGCCAGTAGTTTCTTCGTGCTCAATGAGCAGTTCTTC. Translated: CASSFFVLNEQFF.

This chain connects TRBV2 to TRBJ2-3; D is possibly TRBD1 (5 bases). The ends were cut back, 4 bases at V and 3 bases at J, with 11 bases in the middle. Germline assignment: CDR1 SNHLY and CDR2 FYNNEI. The CDR3 is 14 residues long. The CDR3 loop is CASSAYRRTDTQYF. CDR3 sequence (DNA): TGTGCCAGCAGTGCGTACAGGCGGACAGATACGCAGTATTTT.

The V and J genes are TRBV7-2 and TRBJ2-5, with 9 positions matching TRBD2. The CDR3 covers 15 residues. CDR1 is SGHTA and CDR2 is FQGNSA in the germline V gene. V shed 3 bases and J 5 bases; nucleotides not matched to a gene: 7. CDR3: CASSLGGRARETQYF. CDR3 DNA sequence: TGTGCCAGCAGCTTGGGCGGGAGGGCCAGGGAGACCCAGTACTTC.

This clonotype was observed a handful of times. V and J are TRBV6-1 and TRBJ1-2, with 7 nucleotides matching TRBD1. Germline V gene data show CDR1 as MNHNS and CDR2 as SASEGT. The CDR3 covers 14 residues. V dropped 1 base and J dropped 4; count of bases not matched to a gene: 3. Here the CDR3 reads CASSEEAGGYGYTF. CDR3 bases: TGTGCCAGCAGTGAAGAAGCAGGGGGCTATGGCTACACCTTC.

The V call is TRBV11-3, the J call TRBJ2-5; D is ambiguous. The CDR3 length is 13 residues. Looked up from germline, CDR1 is SGHNT and CDR2 is YENEEA. Trimming removed 5 bases from V and 1 base from J, with 8 bases in between. The CDR3 coding sequence is TGTGCCAGCAGCCAAATGGGCCAAGAGACCCAGTACTTC. It codes for CASSQMGQETQYF. The variable domain in full, completed from reference TRBV11-3 and TRBJ2-5, reads EAGVVQSPRYKIIEKKQPVAFWCNPISGHNTLYWYLQNLGQGPELLIRYENEEAVDDSQLPKDRFSAERLKGVDSTLKIQPAELGDSAVYLCASSQMGQETQYFGPGTRLLVL.